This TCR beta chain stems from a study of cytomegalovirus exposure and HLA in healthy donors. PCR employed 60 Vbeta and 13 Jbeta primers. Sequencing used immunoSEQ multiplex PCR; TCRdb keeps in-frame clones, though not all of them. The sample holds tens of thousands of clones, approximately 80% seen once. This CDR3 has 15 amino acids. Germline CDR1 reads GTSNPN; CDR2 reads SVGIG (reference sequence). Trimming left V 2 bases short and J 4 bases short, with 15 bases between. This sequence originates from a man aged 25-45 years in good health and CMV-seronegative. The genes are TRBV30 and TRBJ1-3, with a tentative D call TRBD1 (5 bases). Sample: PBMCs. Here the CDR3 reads CAWSRGGPGGNTIYF. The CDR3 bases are TGTGCCTGGAGTCGGGGGGGACCCGGAGGAAACACCATATATTTT.